This TCR beta chain was obtained from a study of blood T cells in healthy people across ages. Sample-barcoded 5' priming and a J-beta primer mix drove a second PCR of roughly 6 to 12 cycles. The yield of each sample was at least 2.5 million CDR3-containing paired-end reads. TCRdb called the 5' RACE reads again in MiXCR, with one record for every CDR3 protein. The data hold over a million distinct CDR3 sequences, with approximately 40% observed a single time. Losses at the gene ends were 3 bases for V and 0 bases for J; bases not matched to a gene: 8. CDR3 length equals 16 residues. The receptor comes from a woman under 30 in good health. The J gene is TRBJ2-7, the V gene TRBV12-3 or TRBV12-4, with 7 positions matching TRBD2. The material sequenced was blood. CDR3 bases: TGTGCCAGCAGTTTGTGGTCGGGAGGCTCCTCCTACGAGCAGTACTTC. This codes for CASSLWSGGSSYEQYF.